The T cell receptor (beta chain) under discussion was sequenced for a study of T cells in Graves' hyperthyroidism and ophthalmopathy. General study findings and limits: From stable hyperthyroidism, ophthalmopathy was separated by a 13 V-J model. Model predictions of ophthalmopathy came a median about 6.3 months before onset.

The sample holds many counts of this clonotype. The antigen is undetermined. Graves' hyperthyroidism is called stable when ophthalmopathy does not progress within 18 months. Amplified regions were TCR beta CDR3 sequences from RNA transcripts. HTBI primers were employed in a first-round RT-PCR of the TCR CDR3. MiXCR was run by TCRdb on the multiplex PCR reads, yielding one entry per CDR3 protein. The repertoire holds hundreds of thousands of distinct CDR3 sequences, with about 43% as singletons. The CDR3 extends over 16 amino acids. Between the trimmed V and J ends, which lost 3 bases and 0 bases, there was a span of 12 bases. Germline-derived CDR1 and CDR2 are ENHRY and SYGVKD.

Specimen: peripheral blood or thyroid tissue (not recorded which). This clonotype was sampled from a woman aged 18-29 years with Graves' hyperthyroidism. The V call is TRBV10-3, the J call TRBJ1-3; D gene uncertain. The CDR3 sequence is CAISESALSSGNTIYF. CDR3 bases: TGTGCCATCAGTGAATCAGCCCTGAGCTCTGGAAACACCATATATTTT.